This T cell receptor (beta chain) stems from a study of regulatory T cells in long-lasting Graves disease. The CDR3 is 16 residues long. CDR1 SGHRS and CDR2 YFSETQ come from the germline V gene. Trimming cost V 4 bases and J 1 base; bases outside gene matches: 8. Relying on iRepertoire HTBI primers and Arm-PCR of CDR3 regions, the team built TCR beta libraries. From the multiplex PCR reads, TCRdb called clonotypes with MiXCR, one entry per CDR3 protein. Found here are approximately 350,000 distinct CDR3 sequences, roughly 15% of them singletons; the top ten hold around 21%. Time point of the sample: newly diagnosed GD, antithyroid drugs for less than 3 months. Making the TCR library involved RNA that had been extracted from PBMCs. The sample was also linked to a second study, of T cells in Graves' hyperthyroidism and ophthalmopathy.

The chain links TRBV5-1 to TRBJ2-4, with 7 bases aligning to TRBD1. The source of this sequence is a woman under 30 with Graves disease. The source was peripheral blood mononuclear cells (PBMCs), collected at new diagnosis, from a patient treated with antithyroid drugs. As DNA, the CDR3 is TGCGCCAGCAGCCCTTTACAGGGGCAGGCCAAAAACATTCAGTACTTC. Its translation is CASSPLQGQAKNIQYF. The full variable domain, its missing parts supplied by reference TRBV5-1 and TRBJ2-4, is KAGVTQTPRYLIKTRGQQVTLSCSPISGHRSVSWYQQTPGQGLQFLFEYFSETQRNKGNFPGRFSGRQFSNSRSEMNVSTLELGDSALYLCASSPLQGQAKNIQYFGAGTRLSVL.